The clone carrying this T cell receptor (beta chain) was seen a few times. What it binds is not known. This entry comes from a study of T-cell memory formation after mild COVID-19. Study-wide findings and caveats: Some responding clones appeared in pre-infection memory, suggesting cross-reactive memory joined.

There are 20 residues in the CDR3. The V and J ends lost 3 bases and 0 bases, in that order; junction bases with no gene match: 16. The germline V gene encodes CDR1 LGHNA and CDR2 YNFKEQ. TCRdb fed the 5' RACE reads into MiXCR, producing one record per CDR3 protein. The profile shows around 250,000 distinct CDR3 sequences, 8% to 9.5% of them singletons. Sequencing used PBMCs or a T cell subset sorted from them (not recorded which). This sequence was found in a man in his late teens or twenties who had mild COVID-19 (a few samples of this study predate the infection). Cell type and time point are not known. The V gene is TRBV4-2, the J gene TRBJ1-5, with TRBD1 identical over 8 bases. CDR3 nucleotide sequence: TGTGCCAGCAGCCAGGCCCTTTCCGGGACAGGAACTTATAGCAATCAGCCCCAGCATTTT. Protein sequence: CASSQALSGTGTYSNQPQHF.